This TCR beta chain came from a study of brain T cells in children with intractable seizures. Whole-study findings and limits: Only CDR3 sequence similarity suggested viral specificity, without known HCMV serostatus.

Details on this clone: What it binds is not known.

As to time point: blood from clinic visit 5 months post-surgery; TSC patient then seizure free. Patients received at least one anti-epileptic drug before surgery. The protocol was immunoSEQ multiplex PCR, while the TCRdb copy is restricted to in-frame clones and leaves out a portion. The table lists 340,000 or so clones, approximately 93% of them singletons. The CDR3 runs to 15 residues. V lost 5 bases to trimming and J lost 6 bases; unmatched junction nucleotides: 11. Germline V CDR1 and CDR2: LNHNV, YYDKDF (reference sequence). The TCR was taken from a boy in the first two years of life with tuberous sclerosis and intractable seizures. Material: peripheral blood, obtained roughly 5 months after surgery. The chain couples TRBV15 to TRBJ1-2, with 8 bases matching TRBD1. In DNA form, the CDR3 reads TGTGCCACCAGCGCAAAGGACAGGGAAGTTGATGGCTACACCTTC. Translated, it gives CATSAKDREVDGYTF.